These T cell receptor beta chains were read from a single sample in a study of blood T cell repertoires in COVID-19. Generated by immunoSEQ multiplex PCR, the TCRdb table keeps only in-frame clones and is missing some. This table has 200,000 to 250,000 clones, 84% appearing once. The sample taken for sequencing was peripheral blood. These receptors were obtained from a woman aged 55-70 years who had recovered from COVID-19. The CDR3 runs from the conserved cysteine through the conserved F or W. D genes are given only for firm matches. Clone size is not always given. Where it is, it says once, few, many or a class for expanded clones.

>TRBV9|TRBD2|-|TRBJ2-1
TGTGCCAGCAGCCCGAGCGGGGGGGCTGGGGATGAGCAGTTCTTC
CASSPSGGAGDEQFF
>TRBV9|-|-|TRBJ2-3
TGTGCCAGCAGCGTCCCCTTGGGGGGGGGCCCTGGAGATACGCAGTATTTT
CASSVPLGGGPGDTQYF
>TRBV11-3|-|-|TRBJ2-1
TGTGCCAGCAGCCCGGGGGGCATTCGGCGTCGGCAGTTCTTC
CASSPGGIRRRQFF
>TRBV4-1|-|-|TRBJ1-2
TGCGCCAGCAGCCAAGGGGCGGGCAGTGACAACTATGGCTACACCTTC
CASSQGAGSDNYGYTF
>TRBV19|-|-|TRBJ1-1
TGTGCCAGTAGCGGGCGCCGAAAAGCGGTCACTGAAGCTTTCTTT
CASSGRRKAVTEAFF
>TRBV7-6|TRBD1|-|TRBJ1-6
TGTGCCAGCAGCTATTCACAGGGGGCCGTCGATAATTCACCCCTCCACTTT
CASSYSQGAVDNSPLHF
>TRBV30|-|once|TRBJ1-1
TGTGCCTGGACCACCTGGGGGGGGACCCCTGAAGCTTTCTTT
CAWTTWGGTPEAFF
>TRBV9|-|-|TRBJ2-7
TGTGCCAGCAGCCTAGGGACTTTAACCTCCTACGAGCAGTACTTC
CASSLGTLTSYEQYF
>TRBV4-1|-|-|TRBJ1-1
TGCGCCAGCAGCCAAGATCCCCTCCGGGGTGGCGGCACTGAAGCTTTCTTT
CASSQDPLRGGGTEAFF
>TRBV27|TRBD2|-|TRBJ2-3
TGTGCCAGCGGCTCGACCGGGGGGAAGGGCACAGATACGCAGTATTTT
CASGSTGGKGTDTQYF